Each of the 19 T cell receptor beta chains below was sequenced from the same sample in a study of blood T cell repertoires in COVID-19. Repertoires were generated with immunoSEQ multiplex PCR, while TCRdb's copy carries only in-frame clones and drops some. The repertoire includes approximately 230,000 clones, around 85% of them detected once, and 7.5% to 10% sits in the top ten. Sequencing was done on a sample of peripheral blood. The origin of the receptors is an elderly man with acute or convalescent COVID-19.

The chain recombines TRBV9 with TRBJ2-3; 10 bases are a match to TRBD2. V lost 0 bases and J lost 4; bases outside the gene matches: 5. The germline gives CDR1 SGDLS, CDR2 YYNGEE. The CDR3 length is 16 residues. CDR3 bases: TGTGCCAGCAGCGTAGGGAGCGGGGGGGCGCCAGATACGCAGTATTTT. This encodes CASSVGSGGAPDTQYF.

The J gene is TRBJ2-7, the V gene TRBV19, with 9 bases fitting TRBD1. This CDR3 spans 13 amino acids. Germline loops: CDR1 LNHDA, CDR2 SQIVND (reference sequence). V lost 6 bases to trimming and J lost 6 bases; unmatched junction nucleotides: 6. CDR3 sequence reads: CASRGTGQGEQYF. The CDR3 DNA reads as TGTGCCAGTAGGGGGACAGGGCAAGGCGAGCAGTACTTC. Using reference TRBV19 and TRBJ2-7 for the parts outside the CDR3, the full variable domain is DGGITQSPKYLFRKEGQNVTLSCEQNLNHDAMYWYRQDPGQGLRLIYYSQIVNDFQKGDIAEGYSVSREKKESFPLTVTSAQKNPTAFYLCASRGTGQGEQYFGPGTRLTVT.

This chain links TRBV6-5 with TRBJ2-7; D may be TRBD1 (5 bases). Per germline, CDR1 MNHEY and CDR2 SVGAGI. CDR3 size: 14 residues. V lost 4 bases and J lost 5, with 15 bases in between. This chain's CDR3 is CASSSQGRVHEQYF. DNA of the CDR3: TGTGCCAGCAGTTCCCAGGGCCGCGTCCACGAGCAGTACTTC.

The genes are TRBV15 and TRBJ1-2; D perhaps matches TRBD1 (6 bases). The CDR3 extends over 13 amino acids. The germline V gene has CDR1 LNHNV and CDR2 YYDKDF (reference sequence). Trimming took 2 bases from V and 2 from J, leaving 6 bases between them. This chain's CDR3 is CATSRQGNYGYTF. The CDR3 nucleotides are TGTGCCACCAGCAGACAGGGGAACTATGGCTACACCTTC.

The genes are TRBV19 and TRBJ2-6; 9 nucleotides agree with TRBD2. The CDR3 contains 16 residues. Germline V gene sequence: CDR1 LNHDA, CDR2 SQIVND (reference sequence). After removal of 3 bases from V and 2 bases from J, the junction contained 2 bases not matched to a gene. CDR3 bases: TGTGCCAGTAGTATTCCTAGCGGGACTGGGGCCAACGTCCTGACTTTC. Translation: CASSIPSGTGANVLTF. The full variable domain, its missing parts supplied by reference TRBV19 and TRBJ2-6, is DGGITQSPKYLFRKEGQNVTLSCEQNLNHDAMYWYRQDPGQGLRLIYYSQIVNDFQKGDIAEGYSVSREKKESFPLTVTSAQKNPTAFYLCASSIPSGTGANVLTFGAGSRLTVL.

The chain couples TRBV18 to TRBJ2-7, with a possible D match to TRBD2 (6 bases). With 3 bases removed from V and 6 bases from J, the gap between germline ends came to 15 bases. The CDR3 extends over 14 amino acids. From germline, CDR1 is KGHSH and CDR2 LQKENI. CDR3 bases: TGTGCCAGCTCACCGGTCAGGGACTCTCCCGAGCAGTACTTC. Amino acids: CASSPVRDSPEQYF.

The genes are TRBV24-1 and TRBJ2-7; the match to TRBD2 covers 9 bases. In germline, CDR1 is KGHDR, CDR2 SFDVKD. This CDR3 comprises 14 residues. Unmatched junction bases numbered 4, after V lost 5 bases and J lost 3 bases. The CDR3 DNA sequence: TGTGCCACCAGTGGGGCGGGGGGGCTCTACGAGCAGTACTTC. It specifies CATSGAGGLYEQYF.

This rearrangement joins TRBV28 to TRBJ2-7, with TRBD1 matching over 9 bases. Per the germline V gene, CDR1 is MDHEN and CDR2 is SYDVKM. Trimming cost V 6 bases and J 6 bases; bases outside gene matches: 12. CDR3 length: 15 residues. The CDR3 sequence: CASSSPGTGLIEQYF. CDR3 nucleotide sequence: TGTGCCAGCAGCTCCCCCGGGACAGGGTTAATCGAGCAGTACTTC.

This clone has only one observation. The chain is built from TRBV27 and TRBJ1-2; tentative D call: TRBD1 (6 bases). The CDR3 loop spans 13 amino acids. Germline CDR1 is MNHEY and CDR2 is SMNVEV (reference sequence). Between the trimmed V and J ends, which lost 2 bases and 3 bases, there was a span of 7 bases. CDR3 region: CASSLRTDYGYTF. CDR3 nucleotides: TGTGCCAGCAGTTTAAGGACAGACTATGGCTACACCTTC.

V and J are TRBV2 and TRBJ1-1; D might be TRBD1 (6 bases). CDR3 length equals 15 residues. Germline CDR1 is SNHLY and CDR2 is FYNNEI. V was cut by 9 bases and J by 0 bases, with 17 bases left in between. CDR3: CASAREGGLNTEAFF. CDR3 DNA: TGTGCCAGTGCCAGGGAGGGGGGCCTGAACACTGAAGCTTTCTTT. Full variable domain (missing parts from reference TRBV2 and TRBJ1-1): EPEVTQTPSHQVTQMGQEVILRCVPISNHLYFYWYRQILGQKVEFLVSFYNNEISEKSEIFDDQFSVERPDGSNFTLKIRSTKLEDSAMYFCASAREGGLNTEAFFGQGTRLTVV.

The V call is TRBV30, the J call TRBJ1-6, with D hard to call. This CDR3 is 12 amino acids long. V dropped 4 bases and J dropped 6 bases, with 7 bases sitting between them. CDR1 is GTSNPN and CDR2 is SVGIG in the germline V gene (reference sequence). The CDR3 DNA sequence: TGTGCCTGGAACTTCGCTAATTCACCCCTCCACTTT. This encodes CAWNFANSPLHF.

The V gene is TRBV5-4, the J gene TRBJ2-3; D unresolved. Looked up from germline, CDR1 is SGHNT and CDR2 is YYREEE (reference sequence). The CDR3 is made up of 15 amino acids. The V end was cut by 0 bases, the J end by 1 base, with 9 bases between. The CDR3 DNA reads TGTGCCAGCAGCTTGGACGGGTTTGGCACAGATACGCAGTATTTT. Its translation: CASSLDGFGTDTQYF.

CDR3: CASRNSRLTNTGELFF. CDR3 DNA: TGTGCCAGCAGGAACTCCCGACTAACGAACACCGGGGAGCTGTTTTTT. The V gene is TRBV2, the J gene TRBJ2-2; tentative D call: TRBD2 (5 bases). From germline, CDR1 is SNHLY and CDR2 FYNNEI. This CDR3 has 16 residues. Trimming shortened V by 6 bases and J by 0 bases, and 14 bases separated the two germline ends.

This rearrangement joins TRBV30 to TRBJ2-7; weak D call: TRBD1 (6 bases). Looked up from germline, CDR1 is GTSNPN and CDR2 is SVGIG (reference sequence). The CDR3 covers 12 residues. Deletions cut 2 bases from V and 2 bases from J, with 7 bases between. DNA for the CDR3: TGTGCCTGGAGTTCAGGGGCCTACGAGCAGTACTTC. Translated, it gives CAWSSGAYEQYF.

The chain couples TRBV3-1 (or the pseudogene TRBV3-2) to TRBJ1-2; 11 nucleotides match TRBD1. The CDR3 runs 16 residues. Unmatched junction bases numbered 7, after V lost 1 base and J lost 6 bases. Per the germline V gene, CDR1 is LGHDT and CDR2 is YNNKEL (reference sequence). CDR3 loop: CASSQGGTGGRDGYTF. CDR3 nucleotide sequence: TGTGCCAGCAGCCAAGGAGGGACAGGGGGAAGAGATGGCTACACCTTC.

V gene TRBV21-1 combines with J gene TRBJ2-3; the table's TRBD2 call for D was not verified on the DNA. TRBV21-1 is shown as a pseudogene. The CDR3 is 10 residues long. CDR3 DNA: TGTGCCACCTTGACAGATACGCAGTATTTT. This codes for CATLTDTQYF.

The chain's CDR3 is CASSLSLSGGARNEQFF. CDR3 nucleotides: TGCGCCAGCAGCTTGAGTCTTTCCGGGGGGGCCAGAAATGAGCAGTTCTTC. The rearrangement links TRBV5-1 to TRBJ2-1, with 8 bases fitting TRBD2. The CDR3 consists of 17 residues. Germline CDR1 SGHRS, CDR2 YFSETQ. J was trimmed by 7 bases and V by 1 base; bases with no gene match: 13.

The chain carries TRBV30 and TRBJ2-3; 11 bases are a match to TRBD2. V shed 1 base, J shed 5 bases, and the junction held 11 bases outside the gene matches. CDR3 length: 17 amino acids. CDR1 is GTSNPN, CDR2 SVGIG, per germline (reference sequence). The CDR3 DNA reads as TGTGCCTGGAGTGATTATAGCGGGAGGGCCGGGGGAGATACGCAGTATTTT. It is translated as CAWSDYSGRAGGDTQYF.

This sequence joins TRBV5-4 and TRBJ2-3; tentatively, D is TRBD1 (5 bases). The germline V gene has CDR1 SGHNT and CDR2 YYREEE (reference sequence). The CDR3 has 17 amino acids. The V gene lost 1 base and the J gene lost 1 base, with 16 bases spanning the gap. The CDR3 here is CASSLWEGASRTDTQYF. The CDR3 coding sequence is TGTGCCAGCAGCTTGTGGGAAGGGGCGAGTCGCACAGATACGCAGTATTTT.